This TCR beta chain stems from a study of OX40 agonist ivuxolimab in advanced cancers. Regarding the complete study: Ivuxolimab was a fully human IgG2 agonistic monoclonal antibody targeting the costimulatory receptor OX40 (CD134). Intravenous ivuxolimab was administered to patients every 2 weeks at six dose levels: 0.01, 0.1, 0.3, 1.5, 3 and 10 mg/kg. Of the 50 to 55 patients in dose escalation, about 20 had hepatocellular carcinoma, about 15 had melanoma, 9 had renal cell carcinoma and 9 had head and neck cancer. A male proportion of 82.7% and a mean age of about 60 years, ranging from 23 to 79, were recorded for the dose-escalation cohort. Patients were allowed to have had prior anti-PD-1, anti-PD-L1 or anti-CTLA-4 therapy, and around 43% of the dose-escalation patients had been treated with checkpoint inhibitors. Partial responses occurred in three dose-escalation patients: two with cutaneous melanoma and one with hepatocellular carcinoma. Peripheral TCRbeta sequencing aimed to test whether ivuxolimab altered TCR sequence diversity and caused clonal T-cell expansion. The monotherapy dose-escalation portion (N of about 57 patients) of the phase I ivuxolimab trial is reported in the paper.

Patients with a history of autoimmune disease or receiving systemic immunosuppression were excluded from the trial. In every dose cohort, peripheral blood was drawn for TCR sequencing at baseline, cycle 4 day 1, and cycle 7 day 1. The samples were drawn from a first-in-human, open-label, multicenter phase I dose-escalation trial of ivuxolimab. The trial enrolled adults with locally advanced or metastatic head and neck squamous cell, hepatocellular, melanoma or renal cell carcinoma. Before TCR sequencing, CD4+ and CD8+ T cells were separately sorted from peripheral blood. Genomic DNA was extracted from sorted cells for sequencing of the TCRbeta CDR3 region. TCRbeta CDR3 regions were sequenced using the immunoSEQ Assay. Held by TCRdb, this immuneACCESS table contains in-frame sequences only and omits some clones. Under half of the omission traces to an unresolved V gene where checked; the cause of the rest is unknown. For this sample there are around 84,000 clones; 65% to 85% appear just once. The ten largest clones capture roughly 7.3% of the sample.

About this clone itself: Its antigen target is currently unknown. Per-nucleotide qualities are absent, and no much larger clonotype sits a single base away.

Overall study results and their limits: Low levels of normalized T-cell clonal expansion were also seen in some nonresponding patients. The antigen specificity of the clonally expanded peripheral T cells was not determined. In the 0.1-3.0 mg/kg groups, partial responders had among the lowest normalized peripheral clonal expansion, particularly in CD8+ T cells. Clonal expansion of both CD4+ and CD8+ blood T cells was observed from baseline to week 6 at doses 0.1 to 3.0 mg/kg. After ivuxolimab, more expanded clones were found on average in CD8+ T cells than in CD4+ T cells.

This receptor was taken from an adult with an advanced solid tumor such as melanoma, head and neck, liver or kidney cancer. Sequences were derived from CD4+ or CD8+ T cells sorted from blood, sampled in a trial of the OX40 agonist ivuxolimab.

The DNA reads as follows: TGTGCCAGCAATAGCAGGGGGAACGAGCAGTTCTTC. This sequence encodes CASNSRGNEQFF. The chain was built from TRBV6-1 and TRBJ2-1; 7 bases in the middle match TRBD1. CDR1 MNHNS and CDR2 SASEGT are derived from the germline V gene. The V end gives up 7 bases and the J end 10 bases, leaving 7 bases in the junction not matched to a gene. The CDR3 measures 12 amino acids from cysteine to phenylalanine. The entry retains the CDR3 DNA only, 36 bases that are in frame from base 1.